The 13 T cell receptor beta chains listed next were all sequenced from one sample in a study of blood T cell repertoires in COVID-19. Profiling relied on immunoSEQ multiplex PCR, and the TCRdb table lists in-frame clones only, not all of them. The table lists tens of thousands of clones, roughly 88% of them singletons. The specimen sequenced was peripheral blood. These receptors were obtained from an elderly woman with acute or convalescent COVID-19.

The chain joins TRBV7-3 to TRBJ1-2, with D possibly matching TRBD1 (6 bases). Trimming took 2 bases from V and 7 from J, leaving 11 bases between them. CDR1 and CDR2 (germline): SGHTA, FQGTGA. The CDR3 length is 13 residues. CDR3 coding DNA: TGTGCCAGCAGCTTAGGGAGGGGGTTTGGCTACACCTTC. Amino acids: CASSLGRGFGYTF.

Worth noting for this clone: This sample also contains other DNA sequences that code for the same CDR3. The gene calls are TRBV2 and TRBJ1-5, with TRBD1 matching over 7 bases. This CDR3 comprises 13 residues. V was pared by 6 bases and J by 3 bases, with 2 bases of the junction left unmatched. Germline CDR1 SNHLY, CDR2 FYNNEI. The CDR3 loop is CASRGQSNQPQHF. The CDR3 DNA is TGTGCCAGCAGGGGACAGTCCAATCAGCCCCAGCATTTT.

The V and J genes are TRBV3-1 (or the pseudogene TRBV3-2) and TRBJ2-3; 7 bases are shared with TRBD2. The CDR3 covers 16 residues. CDR1 LGHDT and CDR2 YNNKEL come from the germline V gene (reference sequence). The ends lost 5 bases at V and 8 bases at J; junction bases unmatched: 16. Here the CDR3 reads CASSADAGVSRRTQYF. The CDR3 nucleotides are TGTGCCAGCAGCGCAGACGCGGGGGTGAGTCGACGTACGCAGTATTTT.

This chain connects TRBV30 to TRBJ2-1; possible D gene TRBD1, 6 bases. The CDR3 has 13 residues. Trimming took off 1 base at V and 7 bases at J, with 11 bases between the two ends. Germline CDR1 and CDR2: GTSNPN and SVGIG (reference sequence). The CDR3 loop is CAWSAQQGNEQFF. As DNA, the CDR3 is TGTGCCTGGAGTGCCCAACAGGGAAATGAGCAGTTCTTC.

V is TRBV30 and J is TRBJ2-7, with TRBD1 identical over 9 bases. The junction had 7 bases not matched to a gene; V was cut back by 5 bases and J by 2 bases. Germline CDR1 is GTSNPN and CDR2 is SVGIG (reference sequence). The CDR3 spans 14 residues. CDR3 loop: CAWYPGQGTYEQYF. In nucleotides, the CDR3 is TGTGCCTGGTATCCGGGACAGGGAACCTACGAGCAGTACTTC.

V usage is TRBV19 and J usage is TRBJ1-5, with D hard to call. V lost 3 bases to trimming and J lost 4 bases, with 4 bases between them. Germline V gives CDR1 LNHDA, CDR2 SQIVND (reference sequence). The CDR3 covers 12 residues. This CDR3 reads CASSIRNQPQHF. CDR3 nucleotides: TGTGCCAGTAGTATCCGGAATCAGCCCCAGCATTTT.

V usage is TRBV28 and J usage is TRBJ1-5, with 7 bases lining up with TRBD1. Germline-derived CDR1 and CDR2 are MDHEN and SYDVKM. The ends lost 4 bases at V and 4 bases at J; junction bases unmatched: 10. The length of the CDR3 is 16 residues. The DNA of the CDR3 is TGTGCCAGCAGTTCATTGGAGGGACAGAGAAATCAGCCCCAGCATTTT. Encoded protein: CASSSLEGQRNQPQHF.

The chain employs TRBV28 and TRBJ1-5, with 11 bases that match TRBD1. The V and J ends lost 7 bases and 0 bases, in that order; junction bases with no gene match: 5. Germline-derived CDR1 and CDR2 are MDHEN and SYDVKM. This CDR3 is 16 amino acids long. CDR3 in DNA: TGTGCCAGCACAAGGGACAGGGGGAATAGCAATCAGCCCCAGCATTTT. Residues: CASTRDRGNSNQPQHF. The variable domain in full, with the rest retrieved from reference TRBV28 and TRBJ1-5, is DVKVTQSSRYLVKRTGEKVFLECVQDMDHENMFWYRQDPGLGLRLIYFSYDVKMKEKGDIPEGYSVSREKKERFSLILESASTNQTSMYLCASTRDRGNSNQPQHFGDGTRLSIL.

The V call is TRBV24-1, the J call TRBJ1-2, with D unclear. CDR3 length: 13 amino acids. Trimming took 5 bases from V and 3 from J, leaving 9 bases between them. Per germline, CDR1 KGHDR and CDR2 SFDVKD. CDR3 loop: CATSVGDYYGYTF. The CDR3 DNA sequence: TGTGCCACCAGTGTGGGTGACTACTATGGCTACACCTTC.

This chain uses TRBV29-1 with TRBJ2-7; D remains ambiguous. The CDR3 sequence is 11 residues long. The germline V gene has CDR1 SQVTM and CDR2 ANQGSEA. The V gene lost 2 bases and the J gene lost 0 bases, with 2 bases spanning the gap. The CDR3 DNA sequence: TGCAGCGTTGAACTCTCCTACGAGCAGTACTTC. Amino acids: CSVELSYEQYF.

Written as DNA, the CDR3 is TGCGCCAGCAGCTTGGGAGGACTAGCGGGAGCCGTTTCCTACGAGCAGTACTTC. Protein sequence: CASSLGGLAGAVSYEQYF. This chain connects TRBV5-1 to TRBJ2-7; 13 bases line up with TRBD2. The V and J ends lost 0 bases and 1 base, in that order; junction bases with no gene match: 7. Germline lookup yields CDR1 SGHRS and CDR2 YFSETQ. The CDR3 contains 18 residues.

The chain recombines TRBV19 with TRBJ2-3, with D possibly being TRBD2 (5 bases). Germline CDR1 LNHDA, CDR2 SQIVND (reference sequence). Trimming stripped 5 bases from V and 0 bases from J, with 9 bases between. This CDR3 has 14 amino acids. This CDR3 reads CASSPRTSTDTQYF. The CDR3 nucleotides read TGTGCCAGTAGTCCGCGGACTAGCACAGATACGCAGTATTTT.

The chain uses TRBV7-2 and TRBJ2-1, with 7 bases aligning to TRBD2. Per germline, CDR1 SGHTA and CDR2 FQGNSA. The CDR3 extends over 13 amino acids. J lost 15 bases, V lost 4 bases, and 12 bases had no gene match. Written as DNA, the CDR3 is TGTGCCAGCAGCTCGCACCCGGGACTACGGGCGTTCTTC. Translating gives CASSSHPGLRAFF. Together with reference TRBV7-2 and TRBJ2-1, the CDR3 gives the full variable domain: GAGVSQSPSNKVTEKGKDVELRCDPISGHTALYWYRQSLGQGLEFLIYFQGNSAPDKSGLPSDRFSAERTGGSVSTLTIQRTQQEDSAVYLCASSSHPGLRAFFGPGTRLTVL.